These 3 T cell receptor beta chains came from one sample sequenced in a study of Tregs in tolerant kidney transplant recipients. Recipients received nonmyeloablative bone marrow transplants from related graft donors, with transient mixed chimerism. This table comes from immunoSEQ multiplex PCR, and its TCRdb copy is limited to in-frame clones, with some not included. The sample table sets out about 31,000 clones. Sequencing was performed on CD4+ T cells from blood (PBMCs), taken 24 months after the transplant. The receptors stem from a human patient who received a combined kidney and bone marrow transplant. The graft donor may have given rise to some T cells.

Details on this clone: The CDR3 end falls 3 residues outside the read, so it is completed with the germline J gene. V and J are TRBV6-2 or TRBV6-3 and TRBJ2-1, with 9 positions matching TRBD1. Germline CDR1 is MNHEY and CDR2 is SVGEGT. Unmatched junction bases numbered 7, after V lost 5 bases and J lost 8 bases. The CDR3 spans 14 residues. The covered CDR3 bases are TGTGCCAGCAGTAATCTGACAGGGGGTCATGAG. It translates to CASSNLTGGHE. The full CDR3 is CASSNLTGGHEQFF.

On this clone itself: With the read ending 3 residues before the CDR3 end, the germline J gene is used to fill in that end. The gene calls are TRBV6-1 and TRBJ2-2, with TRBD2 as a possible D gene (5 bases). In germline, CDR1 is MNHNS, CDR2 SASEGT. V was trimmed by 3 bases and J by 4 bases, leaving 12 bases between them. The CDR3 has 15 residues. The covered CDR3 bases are TGTGCCAGCAGTGAGCGCGGGCAAGGCACCGGGGAG. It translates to CASSERGQGTGE. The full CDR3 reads CASSERGQGTGELFF.

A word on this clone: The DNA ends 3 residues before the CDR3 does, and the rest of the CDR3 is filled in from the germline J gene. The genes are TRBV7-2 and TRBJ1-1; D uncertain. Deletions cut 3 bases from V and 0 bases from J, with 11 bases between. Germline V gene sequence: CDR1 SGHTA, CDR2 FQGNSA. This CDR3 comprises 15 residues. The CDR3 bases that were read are TGTGCCAGCAGCTTCCTCACGGGGATGAACACTGAA. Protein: CASSFLTGMNTE. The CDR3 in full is CASSFLTGMNTEAFF.